This TCR beta chain was captured in a study of pediatric ulcerative colitis. Study results and caveats: A couple of rectal CDR3 clonotypes occurred in all ulcerative colitis patients. This repertoire reflects total lymphocytes rather than subpopulations like regulatory T cells.

The diagnostic colonoscopy in ulcerative colitis patients preceded any immunosuppressive treatment. Sequencing depth was up to 500,000 reads per sample. Only in-frame clones appear in the TCRdb table, and some are missing; sequencing was by immunoSEQ multiplex PCR. The sample includes 55,000 to 75,000 clones, about nine tenths of them seen just once. Remarks on this clone: Its antigen is still unknown.

The length of the CDR3 is 16 residues. In germline, CDR1 is LGHNA, CDR2 YSLEER. V was pared by 0 bases and J by 0 bases, with 12 bases between. Sequencing was performed on blood. The TCR sequence derives from a boy aged 10-17 years with severe ulcerative colitis. This rearrangement joins TRBV4-3 to TRBJ2-7; no firm D call. The CDR3 here is CASSQEVTDASYEQYF. In DNA form, the CDR3 reads TGCGCCAGCAGCCAAGAGGTGACCGACGCCTCCTACGAGCAGTACTTC.